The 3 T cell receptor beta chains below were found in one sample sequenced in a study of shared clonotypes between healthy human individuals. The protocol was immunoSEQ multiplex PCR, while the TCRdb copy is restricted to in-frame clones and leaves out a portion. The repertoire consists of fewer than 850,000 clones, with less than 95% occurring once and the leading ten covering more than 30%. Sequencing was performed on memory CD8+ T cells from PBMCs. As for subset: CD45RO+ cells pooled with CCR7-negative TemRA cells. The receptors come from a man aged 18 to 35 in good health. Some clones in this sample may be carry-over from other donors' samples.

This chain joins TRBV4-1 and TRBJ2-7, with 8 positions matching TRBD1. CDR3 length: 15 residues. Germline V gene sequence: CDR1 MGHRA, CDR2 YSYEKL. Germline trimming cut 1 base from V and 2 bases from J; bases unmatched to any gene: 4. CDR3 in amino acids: CASSQGQGIPYEQYF. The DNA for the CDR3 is TGCGCCAGCAGCCAAGGACAGGGGATACCCTACGAGCAGTACTTC.

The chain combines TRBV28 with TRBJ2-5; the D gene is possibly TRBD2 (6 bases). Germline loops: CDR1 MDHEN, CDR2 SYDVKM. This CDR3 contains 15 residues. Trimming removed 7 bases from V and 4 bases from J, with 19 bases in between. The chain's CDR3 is CASTPIGRRGETQYF. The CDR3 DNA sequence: TGTGCCAGCACTCCGATCGGACGGCGGGGAGAGACCCAGTACTTC.

The CDR3 sequence is CASSLNRAYEQYF. CDR3 in DNA: TGTGCCAGCAGCTTAAACAGGGCCTACGAGCAGTACTTC. The genes are TRBV7-2 and TRBJ2-7; a weak D match, TRBD1 (6 bases). Germline CDR1 and CDR2: SGHTA and FQGNSA. The CDR3 is made up of 13 amino acids. Trimming shortened V by 2 bases and J by 2 bases, and 7 bases separated the two germline ends.